This passage covers 27 T cell receptor beta chains from one sample sequenced in a study of shared clonotypes between healthy human individuals. Terminally differentiated effector memory CD45RA+ cells were left out of the naive CD8 fraction, which was CD45RO-negative and positively selected for CCR7. Only in-frame clones appear in the TCRdb table, and some are missing; sequencing was by immunoSEQ multiplex PCR. Of around 2,000,000 clones detected, about 93% appear once; the ten largest clones hold around 1.7%. The material sequenced was naive CD8+ T cells from PBMCs. The receptor source for this set is a man between 18 and 35 years old in good health. Some clones in this sample may be carry-over from other donors' samples.

This clone was seen just once. The chain combines TRBV7-2 with TRBJ1-5; 8 bases agree with TRBD1. Germline assignment: CDR1 SGHTA and CDR2 FQGNSA. V gave up 4 bases and J gave up 7 bases; unmatched junction bases: 18. CDR3 length equals 18 residues. DNA of the CDR3: TGTGCCAGCAGCTCCCGGGACAGGAAAACCCGGGGAGCCCAGCCCCAGCATTTT. Amino acid sequence: CASSSRDRKTRGAQPQHF.

This sequence joins TRBV7-9 and TRBJ2-3; 12 bases are shared with TRBD2. The V and J ends lost 3 bases and 4 bases, in that order; junction bases with no gene match: 5. Germline lookup yields CDR1 SEHNR and CDR2 FQNEAQ (reference sequence). This CDR3 spans 16 amino acids. CDR3 DNA: TGTGCCAGCAGCTTCCGGACTAGCGGGAAATCAGATACGCAGTATTTT. Translation: CASSFRTSGKSDTQYF.

The gene calls are TRBV14 and TRBJ2-7; the D call may be TRBD1 or TRBD2 (5 bases each). This CDR3 spans 13 amino acids. V was clipped by 4 bases and J by 3 bases, with 10 bases between them. CDR1 is SGHDN and CDR2 is FVKESK in the germline V gene. CDR3 residues: CASSPRDHYEQYF. The CDR3 nucleotides are TGTGCCAGCAGCCCTCGGGACCACTACGAGCAGTACTTC.

The chain carries TRBV5-3 and TRBJ2-2; D possibly matches TRBD1 or TRBD2 (5 bases each). TRBV5-3 is flagged as an ORF with uncertain function. V dropped 5 bases and J dropped 4 bases, with 9 bases sitting between them. This CDR3 is 13 amino acids long. CDR3 sequence: CARRRDRTGELFF. The CDR3 coding sequence is TGTGCCAGAAGACGGGACCGCACCGGGGAGCTGTTTTTT.

The chain joins TRBV7-2 to TRBJ2-7; a possible D gene is TRBD2 (5 bases). Germline CDR1 is SGHTA and CDR2 is FQGNSA. There are 16 residues in the CDR3. Deletions cut 2 bases from V and 3 bases from J, with 17 bases between. CDR3 sequence reads: CASSLLDGVEGYEQYF. For the CDR3, the DNA is TGTGCCAGCAGCTTATTAGACGGGGTAGAGGGCTACGAGCAGTACTTC.

For this clone: Germline is not matched at one junction end, which may reflect a read error. This chain connects TRBV7-9 to TRBJ2-1, with D possibly TRBD2 on 5 matching bases. The CDR3 totals 14 residues. Germline V gene sequence: CDR1 SEHNR, CDR2 FQNEAQ (reference sequence). The CDR3 coding sequence is TGTGCCAGCAGCTTAGCGGACTCCCACAATGAGCAGTTCTTC. Translation gives CASSLADSHNEQFF.

The V gene is TRBV7-9, the J gene TRBJ2-1, with D hard to call. The germline V and J ends were trimmed by 4 bases and 4 bases, with 8 bases remaining between them. Per the germline V gene, CDR1 is SEHNR and CDR2 is FQNEAQ (reference sequence). The CDR3 runs 13 residues. CDR3 in amino acids: CASSSPNYNEQFF. In DNA form, the CDR3 reads TGTGCCAGCAGCTCTCCCAATTACAATGAGCAGTTCTTC.

CDR3 sequence: CVGGQGAFSGANVLTF. The CDR3 bases are TGTGTCGGGGGCCAGGGGGCCTTCTCTGGGGCCAACGTCCTGACTTTC. The rearrangement links TRBV7-9 to TRBJ2-6; 8 nucleotides match TRBD1. Germline values: CDR1 SEHNR, CDR2 FQNEAQ (reference sequence). This CDR3 contains 16 residues.

The chain has TRBV28 and TRBJ1-2; 7 bases fit TRBD1. With V trimmed by 4 bases and J by 7 bases, 6 bases remained unmatched. The CDR3 runs 13 residues. Germline V gene lookup returns CDR1 MDHEN and CDR2 SYDVKM. The DNA for the CDR3 is TGTGCCAGCAGTTCGGGACAGTGGATTGGCTACACCTTC. Protein: CASSSGQWIGYTF.

The chain links TRBV5-1 to TRBJ1-6; the D gene is possibly TRBD1 (5 bases). Deletions cut 2 bases from V and 7 bases from J, with 10 bases between. The CDR3 runs 14 residues. CDR1 and CDR2 from the germline V gene are SGHRS and YFSETQ. The CDR3 DNA reads TGCGCCAGCAGCTTAGGGGTTATCAATTCACCCCTCCACTTT. The encoded protein is CASSLGVINSPLHF.

The chain couples TRBV5-6 to TRBJ1-2; 10 bases match TRBD1. Germline loops: CDR1 SGHDT, CDR2 YYEEEE. The V gene end was trimmed by 5 bases and the J gene end by 0 bases; junction bases not matched to a gene: 10. The CDR3 contains 17 residues. Here the CDR3 DNA reads TGTGCCAGCAGTCACTGGACAGGGGGGTTCTCTAACTATGGCTACACCTTC. Translating gives CASSHWTGGFSNYGYTF.

The rearrangement joins TRBV28 to TRBJ1-5; 7 bases line up with TRBD1. Germline trimming cut 5 bases from V and 6 bases from J; bases unmatched to any gene: 7. Germline V lookup: CDR1 MDHEN, CDR2 SYDVKM. CDR3 length: 14 residues. For the CDR3, the DNA is TGTGCCAGCAGTACACAGGGGTTTAGTCAGCCCCAGCATTTT. This encodes CASSTQGFSQPQHF.

This rearrangement joins TRBV15 to TRBJ2-5, with D perhaps matching TRBD1 or TRBD2 (5 bases each). Germline CDR1 LNHNV, CDR2 YYDKDF (reference sequence). V shed 5 bases and J shed 0 bases, with 19 bases lying between them. There are 17 residues in the CDR3. The CDR3, as DNA: TGTGCCACCAGCGGGGGACGAGGGGTGGCGTACCAAGAGACCCAGTACTTC. It translates to CATSGGRGVAYQETQYF.

This clone came up a few times. The rearrangement uses TRBV29-1 and TRBJ1-1; D possibly corresponds to TRBD1 (5 bases). The germline V gene has CDR1 SQVTM and CDR2 ANQGSEA. Trimming took off 8 bases at V and 0 bases at J, with 22 bases between the two ends. This CDR3 spans 16 amino acids. The CDR3 loop reads CSFRASLGRLNTEAFF. The CDR3 coding sequence is TGCAGCTTCCGCGCTAGCCTGGGACGTCTGAACACTGAAGCTTTCTTT.

This chain uses TRBV11-2 with TRBJ1-1, with D unresolved. The CDR3 contains 14 residues. Germline CDR1 and CDR2: SGHAT and FQNNGV. Trimming took 2 bases from V and 1 from J, leaving 8 bases between them. Here the CDR3 reads CASSLRLRNTEAFF. The CDR3 DNA reads TGTGCCAGCAGCTTAAGGCTACGGAACACTGAAGCTTTCTTT.

This CDR3 reads CASSDRGSSSYTF. As DNA, the CDR3 is TGTGCCAGCAGTGACAGGGGATCCTCCAGCTACACCTTC. The chain carries TRBV27 and TRBJ1-2; 8 nucleotides align to TRBD1. Germline V gives CDR1 MNHEY, CDR2 SMNVEV (reference sequence). CDR3 length equals 13 residues. Trimming cost V 5 bases and J 9 bases; bases outside gene matches: 8.

This sequence joins TRBV9 and TRBJ1-4; perhaps TRBD1 as D (5 bases). This CDR3 region has 15 residues. The V gene's germline CDR1 is SGDLS and CDR2 YYNGEE. Deletions cut 0 bases from V and 8 bases from J, with 14 bases between. The CDR3 sequence is CASSVEGGAREKLFF. CDR3 DNA sequence: TGTGCCAGCAGCGTAGAGGGAGGGGCACGGGAAAAACTGTTTTTT.

This chain connects TRBV27 to TRBJ1-4, with D uncertain. This CDR3 is 12 amino acids long. With 3 bases removed from V and 8 bases from J, the gap between germline ends came to 7 bases. The germline V gene encodes CDR1 MNHEY and CDR2 SMNVEV (reference sequence). Here the CDR3 DNA reads TGTGCCAGCAGTTTTATCGGGGAAAAACTGTTTTTT. Protein sequence: CASSFIGEKLFF.

This chain connects TRBV13 to TRBJ2-3; 9 bases align to TRBD2. Trimming cost V 5 bases and J 3 bases; bases outside gene matches: 12. The germline CDR1 and CDR2 sequences are PRHDT and FYEKMQ (reference sequence). This CDR3 is built from 17 residues. CDR3 DNA: TGTGCCAGCAGCCCCGGACTCGCTAGCGGGAATACAGATACGCAGTATTTT. Translating it yields CASSPGLASGNTDTQYF.

This clone was seen a few times. The V gene is TRBV7-9, the J gene TRBJ2-2; D not certain. The V and J ends lost 9 bases and 7 bases respectively, with 6 bases between them. CDR1 is SEHNR, CDR2 FQNEAQ, per germline (reference sequence). The CDR3 is 10 amino acids. CDR3 bases: TGTGCCAGTTGGGGCGGGGAGCTGTTTTTT. It specifies CASWGGELFF.

The V gene is TRBV9, the J gene TRBJ2-3; D gene ambiguous. The CDR3 spans 15 residues. CDR1 is SGDLS and CDR2 is YYNGEE in the germline V gene. The ends were cut back, 0 bases at V and 3 bases at J, with 11 bases in the middle. The CDR3 loop is CASSVGRLETDTQYF. CDR3 DNA sequence: TGTGCCAGCAGCGTAGGCAGGTTGGAAACAGATACGCAGTATTTT.

This chain joins TRBV6-1 and TRBJ2-5, with D possibly being TRBD2 (5 bases). This CDR3 spans 18 amino acids. The germline CDR1 and CDR2 sequences are MNHNS and SASEGT. V lost 1 base, J lost 5 bases, and 23 bases lay in between. For the CDR3, the DNA is TGTGCCAGCAGTGAAGAAAAGGCGGGTAGCGCGTCGAGGGAGACCCAGTACTTC. Translated, it gives CASSEEKAGSASRETQYF.

V gene TRBV28 combines with J gene TRBJ2-3; the D gene is possibly TRBD2 (5 bases). Germline V gene sequence: CDR1 MDHEN, CDR2 SYDVKM. Trimming removed 3 bases from V and 5 bases from J, with 6 bases in between. This CDR3 has 12 residues. The CDR3 DNA sequence: TGTGCCAGCAGTTTCGGACTAGATACGCAGTATTTT. The encoded protein is CASSFGLDTQYF.

This chain connects TRBV27 to TRBJ2-3; maybe TRBD2 (6 bases). V lost 5 bases, J lost 0 bases, and 21 bases lay in between. Germline-derived CDR1 and CDR2 are MNHEY and SMNVEV (reference sequence). The CDR3 extends over 18 amino acids. As DNA, the CDR3 is TGTGCCAGCAGTGCCTTCCCCAGGGACGGAGGGAGCACAGATACGCAGTATTTT. It codes for CASSAFPRDGGSTDTQYF.

The chain couples TRBV10-2 to TRBJ1-2; D is unresolved. The CDR3 loop spans 16 amino acids. V was pared by 3 bases and J by 0 bases, with 14 bases between. The germline V gene has CDR1 WSHSY and CDR2 SAAADI. The CDR3 loop reads CASSDRTESTNYGYTF. CDR3 in DNA: TGCGCCAGCAGTGATAGGACTGAGAGTACTAACTATGGCTACACCTTC.

About this clone itself: The identical CDR3 is also encoded by other nucleotide sequences in the sample. The rearrangement uses TRBV2 and TRBJ2-2, with 8 bases that match TRBD1. The CDR3 is made up of 14 amino acids. Germline lookup yields CDR1 SNHLY and CDR2 FYNNEI. The ends lost 6 bases at V and 1 base at J; junction bases unmatched: 1. The CDR3 is CASRGTGNTGELFF. CDR3 sequence (DNA): TGTGCCAGCAGGGGGACAGGGAACACCGGGGAGCTGTTTTTT.

The chain couples TRBV7-9 to TRBJ2-1; perhaps TRBD1 as D (6 bases). V gave up 4 bases and J gave up 7 bases, with 14 bases separating them. This CDR3 comprises 14 residues. The germline V gene has CDR1 SEHNR and CDR2 FQNEAQ (reference sequence). The CDR3, as DNA: TGTGCCAGCAGCTACAAAAACAGGGATAATGAGCAGTTCTTC. Protein: CASSYKNRDNEQFF.